This T cell receptor beta chain emerged from a study of blood T cell repertoires in COVID-19 (dated by TCRdb to about 2020). Describing the broader study: Samples from collaborators originated in the United States, Italy and Spain and spanned both the acute and convalescent phases of COVID-19. Sample metadata almost always included a de-identified subject ID, COVID-19 status, age in years and sex. The prospective study material was composed of cDNA or gDNA derived from T cells, B-cell-depleted T cells, or PBMCs. The dataset comprised deeply sampled blood TCRbeta repertoires from subjects exposed to, actively infected with, or recovered from COVID-19. HLA class I and class II types, where available, came from metadata supplied by the sample provider rather than from assay-based typing. A freely available public database, intended as a resource for researchers studying the immune response to SARS-CoV-2, is where the repertoires were released. The samples were drawn from two sources: the first 160 participants of the ongoing ImmuneRACE study, and 1,254 subjects contributed by 6 global collaborators. Points the paper makes about the study in general: The quantity of clinical and demographic metadata differed by source and by participant and was supplied without curation.

Each collaborating institution followed its own protocols to collect whole blood in K2EDTA tubes. Collaborator samples were shipped for TCRbeta analysis as frozen whole blood, isolated PBMCs, or DNA extracted from either sample type. The CDR3 goes from the cysteine to the phenylalanine over 16 residues. Only CDR3 DNA is held: 48 bases, read in frame from base 1. Trimming leaves V shorter by 5 bases and J shorter by 5 bases, with the junction holding 9 bases beyond the gene matches. CDR1 and CDR2, looked up from the germline V gene, are KGHSH and LQKENI. Points on this clone: This clone's antigen is unknown. Nothing much larger sits one base from this clone, and base qualities are not available.

The immunoSEQ Assay, a bias-controlled multiplex PCR, was used to amplify TCRbeta CDR3 regions from genomic DNA. For the original study's pipeline: The number of nucleated cells in each sample was estimated by amplification of reference gene primers within the assay. Sequence reads were collapsed and filtered to measure the absolute abundance of every unique TCRbeta CDR3 rearrangement. For each sample, productive Simpson clonality was calculated as the square root of Simpson's diversity index across productive rearrangements. TCRdb holds this immuneACCESS table with in-frame rearrangements only. Some clones are missing; in checked studies, unresolved V genes explain under half, and the rest has no known cause. That table supplies the V and J calls and clone size; D and trimming were determined from the DNA. Here the sample has 70,000 or so clones; 75% to 85% occur a single time. Jointly, the top ten make up roughly 50% of the sample.

The specimen was peripheral blood. This sequence originates from a human donor in a cohort sampled during active COVID-19. Recombination linked TRBV18 to TRBJ2-2; 9 of the junction bases match TRBD2. Here is the DNA: TGTGCCAGCTCAACGGTTGGTCTAGCGGGAACCGGGGAGCTGTTTTTT. The encoded protein is CASSTVGLAGTGELFF. The full variable domain, completed from the reference TRBV18 and TRBJ2-2 proteins outside the CDR3, reads NAGVMQNPRHLVRRRGQEARLRCSPMKGHSHVYWYRQLPEEGLKFMVYLQKENIIDESGMPKERFSAEFPKEGPSILRIQQVVRGDSAAYFCASSTVGLAGTGELFFGEGSRLTVL.